Presented here are 20 T cell receptor beta chains from one specimen sequenced in a study of beta chain features in type 1 diabetes (dated by TCRdb to about 2018). The receptor library was made with the immunoSEQ multiplex PCR assay. All of the isolated RNA was reverse transcribed with the High Capacity cDNA Reverse Transcription Kit, so expressed TCRB transcripts were sequenced. TCRdb limited this immuneACCESS table to in-frame rearrangements with V and J called. A share of clones is missing; checked studies link under half to unresolved V genes, and the rest is unexplained. Across this sample there are under 300,000 clones, with around a quarter seen only once. In total, the top ten clones hold 4% of the sample. Sequenced sample: central memory CD4+ T cells from blood. The receptors come from a man aged 25 to 40 in good health.

This clone has a handful of counts. This chain uses TRBV29-1 with TRBJ2-1, with unresolved D. V lost 6 bases to trimming and J lost 4 bases, with 7 bases between them. From germline, CDR1 is SQVTM and CDR2 ANQGSEA. The CDR3 loop spans 11 amino acids. The DNA of the CDR3 is TGCAGCGTACTTTTGTACAATGAGCAGTTCTTC. Its protein is CSVLLYNEQFF.

CDR3 protein: CASSLDAGLGFQDGYTF. The CDR3 DNA reads TGTGCCAGCAGCTTAGACGCCGGTTTGGGCTTTCAGGATGGCTACACCTTC. The V gene is TRBV13, the J gene TRBJ1-2; D remains ambiguous. From germline, CDR1 is PRHDT and CDR2 FYEKMQ (reference sequence). This CDR3 comprises 17 residues. Trimming stripped 1 base from V and 6 bases from J, with 21 bases between.

This chain connects TRBV10-3 to TRBJ1-2; TRBD1 might be the D (5 bases). The length of the CDR3 is 15 residues. Trimming left V 0 bases short and J 8 bases short, with 16 bases between. The V gene's germline CDR1 is ENHRY and CDR2 SYGVKD. CDR3: CAISESGVREGGYTF. The CDR3 DNA is TGTGCCATCAGTGAGTCGGGGGTTCGAGAGGGAGGCTACACCTTC.

The chain combines TRBV28 with TRBJ1-5; D is undetermined. The CDR3 consists of 15 residues. With 5 bases removed from V and 0 bases from J, the gap between germline ends came to 11 bases. The V gene's germline CDR1 is MDHEN and CDR2 SYDVKM. The CDR3 nucleotides are TGTGCCAGCAGTCGCGGGTCTACTAGCAATCAGCCCCAGCATTTT. It specifies CASSRGSTSNQPQHF.

A remark on this clone: Since a much larger clone is just one base distant, this may be a read error. The chain links TRBV6-5 to TRBJ2-7; 7 bases are shared with TRBD1. In germline, CDR1 is MNHEY, CDR2 SVGAGI. CDR3 size: 13 residues. V gave up 4 bases and J gave up 1 base; unmatched junction bases: 1. In DNA, the CDR3 is TGTGCCAGCAGTTTGGACAGGTCCTACGAGCAGTACTTC. Translated, it gives CASSLDRSYEQYF.

In its sample, this clone was seen a few times. The rearrangement joins TRBV30 to TRBJ1-1; D uncertain. The V and J ends lost 0 bases and 1 base respectively, with 21 bases between them. Germline V gene data show CDR1 as GTSNPN and CDR2 as SVGIG (reference sequence). The CDR3 sequence is 18 residues long. CDR3 sequence: CAWSVNRFADIRNTEAFF. CDR3 in DNA: TGTGCCTGGAGTGTAAATCGATTCGCCGACATTAGGAACACTGAAGCTTTCTTT.

About this clone: Other DNA sequences in the same sample also yield this CDR3. This chain connects TRBV29-1 to TRBJ2-3; 7 bases are a match to TRBD2. The V and J ends lost 5 bases and 4 bases, in that order; junction bases with no gene match: 27. The CDR3 extends over 20 amino acids. Germline V gene lookup returns CDR1 SQVTM and CDR2 ANQGSEA. CDR3 coding DNA: TGCAGCGTTCGGGGCCGCGCGGGACTTGCGGGAGTTCGTAGATCAGATACGCAGTATTTT. It specifies CSVRGRAGLAGVRRSDTQYF.

The chain combines TRBV10-3 with TRBJ2-5; 9 bases map to TRBD1. The CDR3 contains 15 residues. After removal of 4 bases from V and 3 bases from J, the junction contained 6 bases not matched to a gene. Looked up from germline, CDR1 is ENHRY and CDR2 is SYGVKD. Here the CDR3 reads CAISVLDRGKETQYF. Here the CDR3 DNA reads TGTGCCATCAGTGTCCTCGACAGGGGGAAAGAGACCCAGTACTTC.

This clone was picked up a small number of times. This chain connects TRBV2 to TRBJ1-6; D remains ambiguous. The germline V gene has CDR1 SNHLY and CDR2 FYNNEI. Trimming pared 6 bases from V and 7 bases from J, leaving 22 bases between. The CDR3 consists of 17 residues. The CDR3 spells CASSAKRDGGTNSPLHF. DNA for the CDR3: TGTGCCAGCAGCGCTAAACGTGACGGAGGAACAAATTCACCCCTCCACTTT.

This clone was detected ten times or more. The chain combines TRBV5-6 with TRBJ2-3; D possibly corresponds to TRBD1 (6 bases). The V gene's germline CDR1 is SGHDT and CDR2 YYEEEE. V lost 0 bases and J lost 0, with 11 bases in between. This CDR3 region has 16 residues. The chain's CDR3 is CASSLATGRSTDTQYF. Here the CDR3 DNA reads TGTGCCAGCAGCTTGGCAACAGGGCGTAGCACAGATACGCAGTATTTT.

This clone is medium-sized by share. The chain combines TRBV11-2 with TRBJ2-1; D gene ambiguous. The germline gives CDR1 SGHAT, CDR2 FQNNGV. The CDR3 has 17 amino acids. Between the trimmed V and J ends, which lost 2 bases and 7 bases, there was a span of 21 bases. The CDR3 reads CASSLKFPAIRLNEQFF. The CDR3 region has the DNA TGTGCCAGCAGCTTAAAGTTCCCAGCGATAAGATTGAATGAGCAGTTCTTC.

The table lists this clone with a few counts. This chain connects TRBV19 to TRBJ1-5, with D tentatively TRBD1 (5 bases). The length of the CDR3 is 15 residues. Germline values: CDR1 LNHDA, CDR2 SQIVND (reference sequence). V was clipped by 7 bases and J by 5 bases, with 18 bases between them. CDR3 amino acids: CASTFLGAQDQPQHF. The CDR3 nucleotides read TGTGCCAGTACCTTCCTAGGGGCACAAGATCAGCCCCAGCATTTT.

Written as DNA, the CDR3 is TGTGCCAGCCAAGCCCCGGGACTAGCAGGCAATGAGCAGTTCTTC. As protein: CASQAPGLAGNEQFF. The chain recombines TRBV6-5 with TRBJ2-1, with 9 bases that match TRBD2. This CDR3 contains 15 residues. J was trimmed by 6 bases and V by 8 bases; bases with no gene match: 11. The germline V gene has CDR1 MNHEY and CDR2 SVGAGI.

This clone was seen once. Different DNA sequences within this sample yield the same CDR3. V and J are TRBV5-6 and TRBJ2-3, with a tentative D call TRBD2 (6 bases). The CDR3 sequence is 13 residues long. Trimming shortened V by 0 bases and J by 4 bases, and 6 bases separated the two germline ends. Germline V gene data show CDR1 as SGHDT and CDR2 as YYEEEE. CDR3: CASSLAGADTQYF. The CDR3 region has the DNA TGTGCCAGCAGCTTGGCGGGAGCAGATACGCAGTATTTT.

The rearrangement uses TRBV29-1 and TRBJ1-2, with 7 bases identical to TRBD1. This CDR3 is 13 amino acids long. The junction had 7 bases not matched to a gene; V was cut back by 7 bases and J by 2 bases. CDR1 and CDR2 from the germline V gene are SQVTM and ANQGSEA. Here the CDR3 reads CSASATGNYGYTF. The DNA for the CDR3 is TGCAGCGCCAGCGCGACAGGGAACTATGGCTACACCTTC.

This clone was seen more than once but under ten times. The rearrangement links TRBV7-9 to TRBJ2-1; TRBD2 matches at 8 bases. Unmatched junction bases numbered 13, after V lost 2 bases and J lost 4 bases. The CDR3 totals 18 residues. Germline CDR1 reads SEHNR; CDR2 reads FQNEAQ (reference sequence). The CDR3 here is CASSLPGTRGRKYNEQFF. CDR3 bases: TGTGCCAGCAGCTTACCCGGGACTAGAGGTCGCAAATACAATGAGCAGTTCTTC.

As DNA, the CDR3 is TGTGCCAGCAGTCGGGACAGGGAAGCTGCTGGCTACACCTTC. It translates to CASSRDREAAGYTF. The chain couples TRBV6-6 to TRBJ1-2; 9 bases align to TRBD1. V was pared by 5 bases and J by 7 bases, with 8 bases of the junction left unmatched. Germline V gene sequence: CDR1 MNHNY, CDR2 SVGAGI (reference sequence). This CDR3 contains 14 residues.

The CDR3 sequence is CASSTGTGGRDTQYF. The CDR3 DNA reads as TGTGCCAGCAGCACCGGGACAGGGGGCAGGGATACGCAGTATTTT. This rearrangement joins TRBV7-2 to TRBJ2-3, with 12 bases aligning to TRBD1. J lost 6 bases, V lost 5 bases, and 6 bases had no gene match. The germline V gene encodes CDR1 SGHTA and CDR2 FQGNSA. This CDR3 contains 15 residues.

The chain uses TRBV18 and TRBJ2-5; D tentatively reads TRBD1 or TRBD2 (5 bases each). There are 15 residues in the CDR3. Per the germline V gene, CDR1 is KGHSH and CDR2 is LQKENI. Trimming cost V 4 bases and J 1 base, with 13 bases left between them. The CDR3 DNA reads TGTGCCAGCTCACTAACAGGAGGTGGCCAAGAGACCCAGTACTTC. Its translation is CASSLTGGGQETQYF.

CDR3 nucleotides: TGTGCCAGCAGCTCCGGTAGGGGAGGTTTGAACACTGAAGCTTTCTTT. Translating it yields CASSSGRGGLNTEAFF. V and J are TRBV5-4 and TRBJ1-1, with TRBD1 as a possible D gene (5 bases). The CDR3 covers 16 residues. Germline V gives CDR1 SGHNT, CDR2 YYREEE (reference sequence). V was pared by 3 bases and J by 0 bases, with 15 bases between.